The entry that follows covers one TCR beta chain sequence. Its antigen is unknown. Base qualities are not provided; no much larger clone lies one nucleotide away. The data derive from a study of identical twins (dated by TCRdb to the mid-2010s). Describing the broader study: The study deep-sequenced TCR alpha and beta repertoires from monozygotic twins, unrelated adults of various ages and cord blood to test whether fetal clonotypes persist. To rule out contamination, the twin experiments were replicated at different times with different library preparation protocols.

Library preparation was by 5' RACE. Sequencing was carried out with an Illumina HiSeq 2000. A universal primer binding site was introduced by template switching, and a unique molecular identifier was present in the final cDNA, enabling accurate counting of TCR cDNA molecules. Specific primers in the conserved constant-segment region were used to synthesize first-strand cDNA for TCR alpha and beta chains. To control for contamination, every cDNA library was double barcoded, receiving both a SMART-Mk sample barcode and Illumina barcodes. TruSeq adapter sequences along with Illumina sample barcodes were introduced in two successive PCR steps. Sequencing of the TCR alpha and beta cDNA libraries was done on the Illumina HiSeq platform using custom primers. For the original study's pipeline: MiGEC was used to process raw reads and extract unique molecular identifiers, and MiXCR was used to find CDR3 positions. For each individual, recombination models were inferred using an EM algorithm with the repgenHMM and IGoR tools. Shared clonotypes were analyzed with the tcR package in R, and sharing was normalized by the product of cloneset sizes. To study raw recombination without the effects of thymic and clonal selection, out-of-frame nonproductive sequences were analyzed. The public sequencing data were trimmed at Q25 with fastp and processed into clonotypes with MiXCR by TCRdb, which kept only in-frame beta chains. Each CDR3 protein gets just one entry, which takes the most common genes and DNA from the rows behind it. The authors' filters were not applied to this entry. The sample includes roughly 480,000 distinct CDR3 sequences, with 20% to 25% observed a single time. The biggest ten clones account for 2.5% to 3.5% of the sample.

Paper-wide results and their limitations: Invariant T cells such as MAIT and iNKT could partly confound zero-insertion analyses, though diverse VJ usage argued against this for most clonotypes. Abundant cord blood beta clonotypes had fewer insertions, young adult naive repertoires showed a similar but weaker trend, and memory repertoires showed no such trend. Out-of-frame TCR alpha sequences shared between twins showed an excess of low generation-probability sequences compared with coincidental sharing between unrelated individuals. In beta out-of-frame sequences, excess twin sharing was weaker, because having fewer shared sequences lowered the signal-to-noise ratio. Recombination models systematically underestimated out-of-frame TCR alpha sharing in monozygotic twins but agreed with sharing between unrelated individuals. Because the same donors could not be followed over many years, the conclusions depended on cross-sectional statistical analysis.

Every donor in the study was a healthy Caucasian. Three pairs of female monozygotic twins, all aged roughly 18 to 29 years, were included in the twin cohort. Positive isolation kits from Invitrogen were used to isolate the CD4+ and CD8+ T cell populations. From the cysteine through the phenylalanine, the CDR3 covers 14 amino acids. Only the CDR3 DNA stays, 42 bases, in frame from base 1. The V and J ends are trimmed by 5 bases and 4 bases, leaving 14 bases between them. The germline V gene supplies CDR1 SGHTA and CDR2 FQGNSA. The same sample was also used in a study of T cells expressing NK-cell markers. The second study reports: TCR beta-chain repertoires were profiled in sorted CD3+CD56+NKG2C+, CD3+CD56+NKG2C- and CD3+CD56-NKG2C+ T-cell subsets from fewer than 10 donors. Among the eight sequenced donors, seven were HCMV-seropositive and one was HCMV-seronegative. In several experiments an anti-gammadeltaTCR antibody was added to restrict sorting to alphabetaTCR-expressing T cells. In 5 to 7 donors, the dominant CD3+CD56+NKG2C+ clonotypes were found to rank among the top 10 CD8+ clonotypes and to make up 1.0-7.0% of CD8+ T cells. Those dominant clonotypes were again the most abundant among CD3+CD56-NKG2C+ cells in a few donors, at roughly 25-60.1%. Whether the expanded NKG2C-expressing T cell clones were specific for HCMV antigens was left unclear. Randomly selected healthy volunteers, three men and five women, were used as the eight sequenced donors. HCMV serostatus was determined by detecting HCMV-specific IgG in serum with a commercial ELISA kit. MIGEC was used to demultiplex reads and group reads by UMI, and MiTCR was used to assemble and quantify clonotypes. To exclude erroneous sequences, only TCR cDNA sequences supported by at least two reads were retained. Downstream repertoire analysis used the tcR package, and clonotypes were matched across fractions by CDR3 nucleotide sequence plus V segment. VDJmatch was used to annotate antigen specificity against VDJdb, with one amino acid substitution in CDR3 allowed.

Input material: CD4+ T cells sorted from blood. The origin of this receptor is a woman aged 18-29 years in good health. The chain is made from TRBV7-2 and TRBJ2-5; the D gene is possibly TRBD1 or TRBD2, with 7 bases matching each. Read as DNA, the sequence is TGTGCCAGCAGCCAGGGGGGGGGGCGAGAGACCCAGTACTTC. Its translation is CASSQGGGRETQYF.